This entry lists 10 T cell receptor beta chains sequenced from one sample in a study of T cells after yellow fever vaccination. TCRdb reprocessed the 5' RACE reads via MiXCR and lists one record per CDR3 protein. The table includes 280,000 or so distinct CDR3 sequences, approximately 8% detected once. The material sequenced was CD4+ T cells sorted from PBMCs, taken 5 days after the yellow fever booster vaccination. These receptors all come from a young man who received the YFV17D yellow fever vaccine.

The chain carries TRBV5-1 and TRBJ1-2; no definite D call. Germline CDR1 is SGHRS and CDR2 is YFSETQ. V was shortened by 4 bases and J by 1 base, with 11 bases between the two germline ends. The CDR3 covers 14 residues. CDR3: CASSHVGSNYGYTF. In DNA, the CDR3 is TGCGCCAGCAGCCACGTCGGCAGTAACTATGGCTACACCTTC.

This clonotype was detected many times. The chain recombines TRBV5-1 with TRBJ1-1, with D uncertain. Germline lookup yields CDR1 SGHRS and CDR2 YFSETQ. Deletions cut 3 bases from V and 1 base from J, with 10 bases between. This CDR3 region has 14 residues. CDR3 nucleotide sequence: TGCGCCAGCAGCTCGCAAGGTCCGAACACTGAAGCTTTCTTT. Its protein product is CASSSQGPNTEAFF.

In DNA form, the CDR3 reads TGTGCCACCAGTGCCAGTAGCTCCTACAATGAGCAGTTCTTC. It is translated as CATSASSSYNEQFF. The gene calls are TRBV24-1 and TRBJ2-1; no definite D call. Between the trimmed V and J ends, which lost 5 bases and 0 bases, there was a span of 7 bases. Per the germline V gene, CDR1 is KGHDR and CDR2 is SFDVKD. The CDR3 covers 14 residues.

This clonotype was counted between two and nine times. The V and J genes are TRBV3-1 and TRBJ2-5, with a possible D match to TRBD2 (6 bases). CDR1 is LGHDT, CDR2 YNNKEL, per germline (reference sequence). The CDR3 loop spans 14 amino acids. V lost 3 bases to trimming and J lost 2 bases, with 10 bases between them. The CDR3 reads CASSQGGRQETQYF. CDR3 DNA: TGTGCCAGCAGCCAGGGAGGCAGACAAGAGACCCAGTACTTC.

This clonotype was seen a handful of times. This rearrangement joins TRBV12-3 or TRBV12-4 to TRBJ2-7; 7 bases are a match to TRBD2. V shed 7 bases and J 0 bases; nucleotides not matched to a gene: 9. The CDR3 has 15 amino acids. The CDR3 coding sequence is TGTGCCAGCAAACGGGGGGTCACTAGCTCCTACGAGCAGTACTTC. Encoded protein: CASKRGVTSSYEQYF.

The table lists this clonotype with a few counts. The rearrangement uses TRBV2 and TRBJ1-2; D might be TRBD1 (5 bases). CDR1 and CDR2 (germline): SNHLY, FYNNEI. This CDR3 spans 12 amino acids. V gave up 7 bases and J gave up 4 bases, with 10 bases separating them. The CDR3 coding sequence is TGTGCCAGCAATCCAGGGCCCTATGGCTACACCTTC. Translated, it gives CASNPGPYGYTF.

In this sample, this clonotype turned up a few times. This chain joins TRBV20-1 and TRBJ2-5; 10 bases are shared with TRBD2. Germline CDR1 and CDR2: DFQATT and SNEGSKA (reference sequence). This CDR3 has 14 residues. V lost 6 bases and J lost 2; bases outside the gene matches: 6. CDR3 loop: CSAIAGGGQETQYF. The CDR3 coding sequence is TGCAGTGCGATAGCGGGGGGTGGGCAAGAGACCCAGTACTTC.

This rearrangement joins TRBV7-2 to TRBJ2-3; D is perhaps TRBD2 (5 bases). V lost 5 bases, J lost 6 bases, and 18 bases lay in between. CDR1 SGHTA and CDR2 FQGNSA come from the germline V gene. The CDR3 totals 15 residues. The CDR3 reads CASSPTTGVRDTQYF. CDR3 in DNA: TGTGCCAGCAGCCCCACTACCGGGGTGCGGGATACGCAGTATTTT. Looking up the rest from reference TRBV7-2 and TRBJ2-3 gives the full variable domain: GAGVSQSPSNKVTEKGKDVELRCDPISGHTALYWYRQSLGQGLEFLIYFQGNSAPDKSGLPSDRFSAERTGGSVSTLTIQRTQQEDSAVYLCASSPTTGVRDTQYFGPGTRLTVL.

The genes are TRBV7-2 and TRBJ2-3; weak D call: TRBD2 (6 bases). The V end lost 5 bases, the J end lost 3 bases, and 15 bases lay between the germline ends. The CDR3 spans 15 residues. CDR1 and CDR2 (germline): SGHTA, FQGNSA. Here the CDR3 DNA reads TGTGCCAGCAGCCGCGGGCCAAGCGGGACAGATACGCAGTATTTT. The encoded protein is CASSRGPSGTDTQYF.

The rearrangement uses TRBV6-2 or TRBV6-3 and TRBJ2-7, with TRBD1 as a possible D gene (7 bases). CDR1 and CDR2 from the germline V gene are MNHEY and SVGEGT. The CDR3 spans 13 residues. V was clipped by 10 bases and J by 3 bases, with 16 bases between them. The CDR3, as DNA: TGTGCCACCCTGCGGAGGGGGCTCTACGAGCAGTACTTC. It codes for CATLRRGLYEQYF.